The clone carrying this TCR beta chain was recorded only once. The CDR3 loop spans 18 amino acids. From germline, CDR1 is SGHRS and CDR2 YFSETQ. V was pared by 0 bases and J by 4 bases, with 19 bases between. This sample was included in a study of T-cell memory formation after mild COVID-19. Using its own MiXCR run on the 5' RACE reads, TCRdb lists one record per CDR3 protein. The table has fewer than 650,000 distinct CDR3 sequences, roughly 17% seen once. The source of this sequence is an adult woman who had mild COVID-19 (a few samples of this study predate the infection). Cell type and time point are not known. The sequenced sample consisted of PBMCs or a T cell subset sorted from them (not recorded which). The chain combines TRBV5-1 with TRBJ2-2; weak D call: TRBD1 (5 bases). The CDR3 sequence is CASSLGTGIGWSTGELFF. The CDR3 coding sequence is TGCGCCAGCAGCTTGGGTACAGGTATCGGCTGGAGCACCGGGGAGCTGTTTTTT.